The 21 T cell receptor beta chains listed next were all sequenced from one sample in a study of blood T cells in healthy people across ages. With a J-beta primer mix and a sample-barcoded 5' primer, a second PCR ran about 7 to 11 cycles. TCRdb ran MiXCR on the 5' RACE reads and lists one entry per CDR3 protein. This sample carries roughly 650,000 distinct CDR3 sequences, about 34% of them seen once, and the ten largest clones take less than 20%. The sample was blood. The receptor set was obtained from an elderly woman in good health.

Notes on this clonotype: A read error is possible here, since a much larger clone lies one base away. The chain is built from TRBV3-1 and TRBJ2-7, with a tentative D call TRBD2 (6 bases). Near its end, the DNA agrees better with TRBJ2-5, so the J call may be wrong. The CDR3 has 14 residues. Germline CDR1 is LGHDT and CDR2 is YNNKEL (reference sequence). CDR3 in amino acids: CASSQGLVGGTQYF. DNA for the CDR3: TGTGCCAGCAGCCAAGGACTAGTGGGGGGGACCCAGTACTTC.

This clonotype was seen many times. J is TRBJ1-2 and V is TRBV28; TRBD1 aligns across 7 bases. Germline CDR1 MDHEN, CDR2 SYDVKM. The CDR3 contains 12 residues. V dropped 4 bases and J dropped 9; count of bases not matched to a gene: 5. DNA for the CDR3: TGTGCCAGCAGTTCCCGACAGGGTAGCTACACCTTC. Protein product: CASSSRQGSYTF.

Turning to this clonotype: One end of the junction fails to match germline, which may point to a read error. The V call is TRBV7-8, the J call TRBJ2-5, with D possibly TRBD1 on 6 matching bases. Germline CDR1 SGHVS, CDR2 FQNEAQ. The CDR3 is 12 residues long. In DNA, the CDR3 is TGTGCCAGCAACTTAGGGGGAGAGACCCAGTACTTC. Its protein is CASNLGGETQYF.

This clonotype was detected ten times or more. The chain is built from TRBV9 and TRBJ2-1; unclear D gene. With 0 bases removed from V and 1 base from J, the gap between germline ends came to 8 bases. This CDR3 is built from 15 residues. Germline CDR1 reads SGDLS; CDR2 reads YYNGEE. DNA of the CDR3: TGTGCCAGCAGCGTAGAAATCAATTCCTACAATGAGCAGTTCTTC. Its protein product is CASSVEINSYNEQFF.

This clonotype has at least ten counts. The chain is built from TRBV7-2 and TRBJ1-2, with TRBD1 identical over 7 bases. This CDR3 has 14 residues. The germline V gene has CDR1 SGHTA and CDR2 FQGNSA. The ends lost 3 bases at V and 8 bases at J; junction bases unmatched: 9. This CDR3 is CASSLIGGARGYTF. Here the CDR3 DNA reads TGTGCCAGCAGCTTGATAGGGGGCGCTCGAGGCTACACCTTC.

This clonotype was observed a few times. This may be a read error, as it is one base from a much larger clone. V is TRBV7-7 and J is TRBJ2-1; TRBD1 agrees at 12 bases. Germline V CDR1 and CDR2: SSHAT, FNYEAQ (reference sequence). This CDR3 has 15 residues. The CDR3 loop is CASRPGTGGLETQFF. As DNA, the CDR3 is TGTGCTAGCAGGCCCGGGACAGGGGGCCTCGAGACCCAGTTCTTC.

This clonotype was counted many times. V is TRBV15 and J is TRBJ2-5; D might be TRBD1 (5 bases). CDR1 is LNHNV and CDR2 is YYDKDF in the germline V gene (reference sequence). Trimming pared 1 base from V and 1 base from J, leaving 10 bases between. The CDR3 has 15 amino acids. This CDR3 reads CATSRVARGQETQYF. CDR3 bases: TGTGCCACCAGCAGAGTTGCTAGGGGCCAAGAGACCCAGTACTTC.

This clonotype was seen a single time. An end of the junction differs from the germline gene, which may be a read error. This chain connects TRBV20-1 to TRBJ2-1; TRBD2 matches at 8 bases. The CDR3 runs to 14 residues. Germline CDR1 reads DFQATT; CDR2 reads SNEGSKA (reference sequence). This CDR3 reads CSADERENTGELFF. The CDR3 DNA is TGCAGTGCAGACGAGCGGGAGAACACCGGGGAGCTGTTCTTC.

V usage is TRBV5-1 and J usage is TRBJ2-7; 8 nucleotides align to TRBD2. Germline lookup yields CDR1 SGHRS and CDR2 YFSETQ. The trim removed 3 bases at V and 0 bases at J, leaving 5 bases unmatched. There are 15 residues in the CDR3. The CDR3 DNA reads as TGCGCCAGCAGCTCCACAGCGGGAGACTCCTACGAGCAGTACTTC. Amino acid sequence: CASSSTAGDSYEQYF.

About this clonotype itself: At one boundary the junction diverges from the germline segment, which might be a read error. The CDR3 DNA reads TGCAGTGCGAAAAAGGGGGTCGCCTATGGCCACACCTTC. Translation: CSAKKGVAYGHTF. The rearrangement links TRBV20-1 to TRBJ1-2; a possible D gene is TRBD1 (6 bases). The CDR3 is made up of 13 amino acids. Germline V gives CDR1 DFQATT, CDR2 SNEGSKA (reference sequence).

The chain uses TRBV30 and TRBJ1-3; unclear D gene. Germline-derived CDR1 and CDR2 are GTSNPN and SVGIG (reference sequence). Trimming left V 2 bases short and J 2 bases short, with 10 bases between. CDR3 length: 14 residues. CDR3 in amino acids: CAWSPGDPGNTIYF. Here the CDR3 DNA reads TGTGCCTGGAGTCCGGGAGATCCTGGAAACACCATATATTTT.

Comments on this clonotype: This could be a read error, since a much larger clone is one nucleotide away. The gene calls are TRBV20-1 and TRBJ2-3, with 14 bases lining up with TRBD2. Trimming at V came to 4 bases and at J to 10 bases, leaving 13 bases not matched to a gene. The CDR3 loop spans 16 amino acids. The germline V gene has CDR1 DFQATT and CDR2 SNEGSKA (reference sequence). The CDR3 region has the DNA TGCAGTGCTACACCGGGACTAGCGGGGGTCCGCTACGCGCAGTATTTT. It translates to CSATPGLAGVRYAQYF.

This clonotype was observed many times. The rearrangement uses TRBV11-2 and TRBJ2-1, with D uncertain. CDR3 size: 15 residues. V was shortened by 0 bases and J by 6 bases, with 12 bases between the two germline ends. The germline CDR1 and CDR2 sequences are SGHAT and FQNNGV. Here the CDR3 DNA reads TGTGCCAGCAGCTTAGATGGGGTGGCTCTCAATGAGCAGTTCTTC. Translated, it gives CASSLDGVALNEQFF.

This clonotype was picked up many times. CDR3 DNA: TGTGCCAGCAGCCCTTTCGAGGAGGGGGTCAATGGCTACACCTTC. It yields the protein CASSPFEEGVNGYTF. This chain uses TRBV7-9 with TRBJ1-2, with a weak D call TRBD1 (6 bases). The germline CDR1 and CDR2 sequences are SEHNR and FQNEAQ (reference sequence). Trimming stripped 5 bases from V and 6 bases from J, with 19 bases between. This CDR3 region has 15 residues. The entire variable domain, with the rest obtained from reference TRBV7-9 and TRBJ1-2, is as follows: DTGVSQNPRHKITKRGQNVTFRCDPISEHNRLYWYRQTLGQGPEFLTYFQNEAQLEKSRLLSDRFSAERPKGSFSTLEIQRTEQGDSAMYLCASSPFEEGVNGYTFGSGTRLTVV.

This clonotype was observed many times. CDR3 nucleotides: TGCAGTGCTAGAGATACACAGGGTAGAGCCAAAAACATTCAGTACTTC. This gives the protein CSARDTQGRAKNIQYF. This sequence joins TRBV20-1 and TRBJ2-4; a weak D match, TRBD1 (6 bases). There are 16 residues in the CDR3. The germline V and J ends were trimmed by 0 bases and 0 bases, with 12 bases remaining between them. Germline V lookup: CDR1 DFQATT, CDR2 SNEGSKA (reference sequence).

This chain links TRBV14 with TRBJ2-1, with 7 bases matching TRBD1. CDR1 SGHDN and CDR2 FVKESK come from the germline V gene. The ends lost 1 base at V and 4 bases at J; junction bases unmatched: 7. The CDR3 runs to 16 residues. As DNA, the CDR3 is TGTGCCAGCAGCCAAGCGACAGGGTGGTCTTACAATGAGCAGTTCTTC. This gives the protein CASSQATGWSYNEQFF.

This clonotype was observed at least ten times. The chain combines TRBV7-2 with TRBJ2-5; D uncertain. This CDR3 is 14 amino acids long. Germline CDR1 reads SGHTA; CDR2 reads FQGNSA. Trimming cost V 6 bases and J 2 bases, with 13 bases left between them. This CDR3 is CASRSKGLQETQYF. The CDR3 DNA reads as TGTGCCAGCAGATCAAAGGGCTTACAAGAGACCCAGTACTTC.

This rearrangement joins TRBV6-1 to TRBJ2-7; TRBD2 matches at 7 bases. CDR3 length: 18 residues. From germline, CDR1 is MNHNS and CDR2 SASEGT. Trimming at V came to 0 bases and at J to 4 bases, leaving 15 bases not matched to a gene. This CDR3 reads CASSEAWEQGAGVYEQYF. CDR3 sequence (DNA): TGTGCCAGCAGTGAAGCGTGGGAACAAGGCGCGGGGGTTTACGAGCAGTACTTC.

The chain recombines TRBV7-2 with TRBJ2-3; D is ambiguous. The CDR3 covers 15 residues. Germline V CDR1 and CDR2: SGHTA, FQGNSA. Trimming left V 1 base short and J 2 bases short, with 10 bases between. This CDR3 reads CASSLVASPTDTQYF. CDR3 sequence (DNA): TGTGCCAGCAGCTTAGTCGCCAGCCCCACAGATACGCAGTATTTT.

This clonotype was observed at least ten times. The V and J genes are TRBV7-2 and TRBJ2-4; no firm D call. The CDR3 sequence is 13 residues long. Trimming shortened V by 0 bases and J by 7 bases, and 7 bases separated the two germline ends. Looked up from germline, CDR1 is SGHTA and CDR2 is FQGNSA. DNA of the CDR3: TGTGCCAGCAGCTTAGCGGGTCCCAACATTCAGTACTTC. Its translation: CASSLAGPNIQYF.

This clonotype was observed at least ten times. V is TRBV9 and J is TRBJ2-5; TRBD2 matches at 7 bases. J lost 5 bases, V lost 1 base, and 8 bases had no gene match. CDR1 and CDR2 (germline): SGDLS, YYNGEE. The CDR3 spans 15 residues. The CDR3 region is CASSVSDGGWETQYF. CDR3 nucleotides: TGTGCCAGCAGCGTATCTGACGGGGGGTGGGAGACCCAGTACTTC.